This T cell receptor (beta chain) derives from a study of tumor and adjacent non-tumor tissue in lung cancer. Study context: Histology: about twelve adenocarcinoma, a couple of squamous cell carcinoma, 1 small cell lung cancer. Each sample yielded roughly 4.2 million productive TCRbeta reads on average.

Three rounds of nested PCR, following a modified ARM-PCR protocol, produced the TCRbeta library. Each CDR3 protein gets one entry after TCRdb re-called the multiplex PCR reads with MiXCR. This sample has some 99,000 distinct CDR3 sequences, with roughly 74% found just once. RNA was extracted from bulk tissue without any cell sorting. Germline CDR1 is MNHEY and CDR2 is SVGEGT. The CDR3 runs to 14 residues. Notes on the study in general: In normal lung, the top 100 clones were significantly more dominant than in tumor. Compared with tumor, normal lung showed significantly lower TCR diversity.

Details on this clonotype: Its cognate antigen is unknown. A junction boundary mismatches the germline segment, possibly from a read error.

The chain is built from TRBV6-2 or TRBV6-3 and TRBJ2-7; tentatively, D is TRBD1 (6 bases). This receptor was obtained from a woman aged 55-75 years with non-small cell lung cancer. Sequences were obtained from lung tumor tissue. Here the CDR3 DNA reads TGTGCCAACAATAGGGGGACGGAGCCCTACGATCAGTACTTC. Translation: CANNRGTEPYDQYF.